Shown below are 21 T cell receptor beta chains from a single sample sequenced in a study of T cell responses to AZD1222 COVID-19 vaccine. Sequencing was performed with immunoSEQ multiplex PCR; in TCRdb, only in-frame clones are kept and a portion is missing. Of roughly 120,000 clones in the sample, roughly 89% are singletons; the top ten hold roughly 8.4%. The input for sequencing was peripheral blood, taken on day 0 of AZD1222 vaccination. Every receptor here comes from an adult in good health.

J is TRBJ2-1 and V is TRBV24-1; 9 bases match TRBD2. CDR3 length equals 17 residues. Per germline, CDR1 KGHDR and CDR2 SFDVKD. The V segment lost 1 base and the J segment 9 bases; nucleotides outside the gene matches: 12. The DNA of the CDR3 is TGTGCCACCAGTGATTTCCCCTCGGGCGGGGGGGTCAGTGAGCAGTTCTTC. This codes for CATSDFPSGGGVSEQFF.

The chain has TRBV27 and TRBJ2-7, with a weak D call TRBD2 (5 bases). Germline assignment: CDR1 MNHEY and CDR2 SMNVEV (reference sequence). V was shortened by 5 bases and J by 6 bases, with 11 bases between the two germline ends. This CDR3 has 12 amino acids. The CDR3 DNA follows: TGTGCCAGCAGTGGACGGACTTCCGAGCAGTACTTC. This sequence encodes CASSGRTSEQYF.

This clone was recorded once. CDR3 coding DNA: TGTGCCAGCAGTTTCTCAGGAACAGGGGGTAGGTCACCCCTCCACTTT. This encodes CASSFSGTGGRSPLHF. The J gene is TRBJ1-6, the V gene TRBV27, with 8 bases aligning to TRBD1. The CDR3 covers 16 residues. Trimming cost V 3 bases and J 10 bases; bases outside gene matches: 11. Germline CDR1 MNHEY, CDR2 SMNVEV (reference sequence).

The rearrangement uses TRBV5-1 and TRBJ2-1; TRBD1 might be the D (5 bases). The germline CDR1 and CDR2 sequences are SGHRS and YFSETQ. V dropped 4 bases and J dropped 5 bases, with 13 bases sitting between them. This CDR3 region has 14 residues. CDR3 sequence (DNA): TGCGCCAGCAGCCCCGGTGGGGCCAACAATGAGCAGTTCTTC. As protein: CASSPGGANNEQFF.

This chain joins TRBV28 and TRBJ1-5, with D tentatively TRBD1 (5 bases). This CDR3 has 17 residues. Trimming left V 6 bases short and J 0 bases short, with 18 bases between. From germline, CDR1 is MDHEN and CDR2 SYDVKM. CDR3 sequence (DNA): TGTGCCAGCAGGGGATTAAGGGGCACTTATAGCAATCAGCCCCAGCATTTT. Translation: CASRGLRGTYSNQPQHF. Looking up the rest from reference TRBV28 and TRBJ1-5 gives the full variable domain: DVKVTQSSRYLVKRTGEKVFLECVQDMDHENMFWYRQDPGLGLRLIYFSYDVKMKEKGDIPEGYSVSREKKERFSLILESASTNQTSMYLCASRGLRGTYSNQPQHFGDGTRLSIL.

V is TRBV7-3 and J is TRBJ1-5; D is ambiguous. The V end lost 5 bases, the J end lost 11 bases, and 10 bases lay between the germline ends. Germline V gene lookup returns CDR1 SGHTA and CDR2 FQGTGA. CDR3 length: 11 residues. This CDR3 reads CASSPPLTQHF. DNA for the CDR3: TGTGCCAGCAGCCCCCCCCTGACCCAGCATTTT.

The rearrangement uses TRBV30 and TRBJ2-7; D perhaps matches TRBD2 (5 bases). Trimming took off 5 bases at V and 0 bases at J, with 5 bases between the two ends. The germline gives CDR1 GTSNPN, CDR2 SVGIG (reference sequence). This CDR3 is 11 amino acids long. The CDR3 loop reads CAWGSSYEQYF. Written as DNA, the CDR3 is TGTGCCTGGGGGAGCTCCTACGAGCAGTACTTC. The full variable domain, rest sourced from reference TRBV30 and TRBJ2-7, is SQTIHQWPATLVQPVGSPLSLECTVEGTSNPNLYWYRQAAGRGLQLLFYSVGIGQISSEVPQNLSASRPQDRQFILSSKKLLLSDSGFYLCAWGSSYEQYFGPGTRLTVT.

In the case of this clone: The junction departs from germline at one end; a sequencing error may be responsible. The chain carries TRBV28 and TRBJ1-2; 7 nucleotides agree with TRBD1. This CDR3 is 14 amino acids long. CDR1 and CDR2 from the germline V gene are MDHEN and SYDVKM. The CDR3 nucleotides are TGTGTCAGCAGTTCTTGGGGACAGAACTATGGCTACACCTTC. This gives the protein CVSSSWGQNYGYTF.

The genes are TRBV2 and TRBJ2-5; D remains unclear. The CDR3 extends over 10 amino acids. Trimming removed 10 bases at V and 4 bases at J, with 7 bases between. In germline, CDR1 is SNHLY, CDR2 FYNNEI. As DNA, the CDR3 is TGTGCCATTCGATTAGAGACCCAGTACTTC. Protein: CAIRLETQYF.

J is TRBJ2-7 and V is TRBV18; 10 positions match TRBD2. This CDR3 spans 16 amino acids. Germline trimming cut 2 bases from V and 3 bases from J; bases unmatched to any gene: 7. Looked up from germline, CDR1 is KGHSH and CDR2 is LQKENI. The CDR3 region has the DNA TGTGCCAGCTCACCAAGTTTACCTAGCGGGAGCTACGAGCAGTACTTC. Protein product: CASSPSLPSGSYEQYF.

This chain links TRBV7-3 with TRBJ1-6; D is uncertain. Looked up from germline, CDR1 is SGHTA and CDR2 is FQGTGA. Trimming left V 2 bases short and J 6 bases short, with 11 bases between. CDR3 length: 15 residues. CDR3: CASSLEGSGNSPLHF. The DNA for the CDR3 is TGTGCCAGCAGCTTAGAGGGATCGGGTAATTCACCCCTCCACTTT.

The chain carries TRBV2 and TRBJ1-1, with D possibly being TRBD1 (6 bases). The V end lost 5 bases, the J end lost 5 bases, and 15 bases lay between the germline ends. The CDR3 runs to 14 residues. Germline CDR1 reads SNHLY; CDR2 reads FYNNEI. The CDR3 region has the DNA TGTGCCAGCAGTCTTCAGGGGCGAGCGACTGAAGCTTTCTTT. Translating gives CASSLQGRATEAFF.

This chain joins TRBV6-6 and TRBJ1-3, with D possibly being TRBD1 (5 bases). This CDR3 has 16 residues. Germline CDR1 is MNHNY and CDR2 is SVGAGI (reference sequence). V shed 6 bases and J shed 4 bases, with 19 bases lying between them. The CDR3, as DNA: TGTGCCAGCAGATCCCCGACTGGGGCTGACGGAAACACCATATATTTT. This codes for CASRSPTGADGNTIYF.

The chain couples TRBV2 to TRBJ2-5; the match to TRBD2 covers 8 bases. With V trimmed by 4 bases and J by 4 bases, 8 bases remained unmatched. Germline V gene lookup returns CDR1 SNHLY and CDR2 FYNNEI. The CDR3 is 15 amino acids. CDR3 region: CASSGLAPVVETQYF. In DNA, the CDR3 is TGTGCCAGCAGTGGACTAGCGCCGGTCGTAGAGACCCAGTACTTC.

V and J are TRBV9 and TRBJ2-5; D remains unclear. Trimming removed 0 bases at V and 1 base at J, with 4 bases between. The CDR3 loop spans 13 amino acids. The germline gives CDR1 SGDLS, CDR2 YYNGEE. CDR3 amino acids: CASSVVAQETQYF. The CDR3 DNA is TGTGCCAGCAGCGTAGTAGCCCAAGAGACCCAGTACTTC.

The chain recombines TRBV14 with TRBJ2-6, with TRBD1 identical over 8 bases. The CDR3 runs to 18 residues. Germline trimming cut 1 base from V and 0 bases from J; bases unmatched to any gene: 5. The germline V gene has CDR1 SGHDN and CDR2 FVKESK. CDR3 nucleotides: TGTGCCAGCAGCCAAGGCCTTGGGACAGGCTCTGGGGCCAACGTCCTGACTTTC. Its translation is CASSQGLGTGSGANVLTF.

The chain joins TRBV7-8 to TRBJ1-1; D might be TRBD1 (6 bases). V shed 5 bases and J shed 1 base, with 14 bases lying between them. Germline loops: CDR1 SGHVS, CDR2 FQNEAQ. This CDR3 is built from 15 residues. CDR3: CASSPNGTPNTEAFF. In DNA form, the CDR3 reads TGTGCCAGCAGCCCGAACGGGACACCGAACACTGAAGCTTTCTTT.

The genes are TRBV30 and TRBJ1-6; tentative D call: TRBD1 (5 bases). Trimming shortened V by 3 bases and J by 8 bases, and 5 bases separated the two germline ends. Germline assignment: CDR1 GTSNPN and CDR2 SVGIG (reference sequence). The CDR3 is made up of 11 amino acids. CDR3 nucleotides: TGTGCCTGGAGGGGGGATTCACCCCTCCACTTT. Its protein is CAWRGDSPLHF.

The chain links TRBV5-1 to TRBJ1-6; 10 bases agree with TRBD1. V trimming: 4 bases; J trimming: 4 bases; junction bases outside the gene matches: 8. Germline CDR1 reads SGHRS; CDR2 reads YFSETQ. The CDR3 covers 17 residues. The CDR3 reads CASSVGQGVWYNSPLHF. CDR3 coding DNA: TGCGCCAGCAGCGTCGGACAGGGGGTTTGGTATAATTCACCCCTCCACTTT. The variable domain in full, completed from reference TRBV5-1 and TRBJ1-6, reads KAGVTQTPRYLIKTRGQQVTLSCSPISGHRSVSWYQQTPGQGLQFLFEYFSETQRNKGNFPGRFSGRQFSNSRSEMNVSTLELGDSALYLCASSVGQGVWYNSPLHFGNGTRLTVT.

V and J are TRBV6-6 and TRBJ2-7; D gene unclear. Germline V lookup: CDR1 MNHNY, CDR2 SVGAGI (reference sequence). V was shortened by 8 bases and J by 0 bases, with 14 bases between the two germline ends. The CDR3 has 14 amino acids. The chain's CDR3 is CASRLSYLSYEQYF. Here the CDR3 DNA reads TGTGCCAGCCGATTGAGCTATCTCTCCTACGAGCAGTACTTC.

The V call is TRBV7-2, the J call TRBJ2-3; D is unclear. The germline V and J ends were trimmed by 5 bases and 0 bases, with 15 bases remaining between them. The CDR3 covers 16 residues. From germline, CDR1 is SGHTA and CDR2 FQGNSA. CDR3 coding DNA: TGTGCCAGCAGCCCTCGGGCCGGATACAGCACAGATACGCAGTATTTT. Residues: CASSPRAGYSTDTQYF.